This TCR beta chain was recorded in a study of shared clonotypes between healthy human individuals. Findings and caveats of the study: Sampling covered blood only; tissue repertoires likely differ. Naive subsets generally had larger estimated richness than memory subsets.

Repertoires were generated with immunoSEQ multiplex PCR, while TCRdb's copy carries only in-frame clones and drops some. The data show about 600,000 clones, more than 95% seen once. The V gene lost 2 bases and the J gene lost 2 bases, with 11 bases spanning the gap. This CDR3 has 15 amino acids. Germline loops: CDR1 SGHNT, CDR2 YYREEE (reference sequence). This clone has just one count. Its antigen remains unknown. The source of this sequence is a woman under 40 in good health. This chain uses TRBV5-4 with TRBJ2-1; a weak D match, TRBD1 (5 bases). What was sequenced was naive CD4+ T cells sorted from blood. The subset is: CD45RA+ positively selected. Here the CDR3 reads CASSFRVGAYNEQFF. CDR3 bases: TGTGCCAGCAGCTTTCGCGTAGGGGCCTACAATGAGCAGTTCTTC. The full variable domain, completed using reference TRBV5-4 and TRBJ2-1, is ETGVTQSPTHLIKTRGQQVTLRCSSQSGHNTVSWYQQALGQGPQFIFQYYREEENGRGNFPPRFSGLQFPNYSSELNVNALELDDSALYLCASSFRVGAYNEQFFGPGTRLTVL.